This T cell receptor (beta chain) came from a study of blood T cell repertoires in COVID-19. Study in general: Acute and convalescent COVID-19 specimens originated in the United States, Italy and Spain. Sources were T cells, B-cell-depleted T cells, or PBMCs; the material itself was cDNA or gDNA.

Original methodology: Nucleated cell number was recorded as an estimate derived from reference gene primer amplification. The assay was immunoSEQ multiplex PCR, and TCRdb's table has in-frame clones only and misses some. V and J calls and clone size follow that table, whereas D and trimming were derived from the DNA. This sample has fewer than 700,000 clones, with 85% to 90% found just once. V gave up 6 bases and J gave up 3 bases, with 9 bases separating them. From germline, CDR1 is ENHRY and CDR2 SYGVKD. The CDR3 covers 13 residues. The sequence derives from a woman in her forties or fifties with COVID-19, enrolled during active disease. This chain connects TRBV10-3 to TRBJ2-1; weak D call: TRBD2 (6 bases). The sequencing sample was made of peripheral blood. DNA of the CDR3: TGTGCCATCAGCGGGGGAGGCTACAATGAGCAGTTCTTC. Translated: CAISGGGYNEQFF.